A selection of T cell receptor beta chains follows, all from one sample in a study of T cell responses to AZD1222 COVID-19 vaccine. This table comes from immunoSEQ multiplex PCR, and its TCRdb copy is limited to in-frame clones, with some not included. Of around 260,000 clones listed, 80% to 95% were seen once; the top ten hold roughly 0.51%. The sequencing here drew on peripheral blood, taken on day 0 of AZD1222 vaccination. These TCRs come from an adult in good health. Both conserved end residues are part of each CDR3. The D gene is left open where the match is weak. Rows may omit the clone size; those that give it use once, few, many or a size class.

abundance,v_gene,d_gene,j_gene,CDR3nt,CDR3aa
-,TRBV7-6,-,TRBJ2-7,TGTGCCAGCAGCCCGGGGGACTCTCCTTCCTACGAGCAGTACTTC,CASSPGDSPSYEQYF
-,TRBV19,TRBD1,TRBJ1-2,TGTGCCAGTAGGGTTGGGACAGGGGGGCCCTATGGCTACACCTTC,CASRVGTGGPYGYTF
once,TRBV19,-,TRBJ2-2,TGTGCCAGTAGTATTGGAAGACGGATTAACACCGGGGAGCTGTTTTTT,CASSIGRRINTGELFF
-,TRBV11-2,-,TRBJ2-1,TGTGCCAGCAGCCAAACCGGGAGAGAGCAGTTCTTC,CASSQTGREQFF
-,TRBV5-6,-,TRBJ2-1,TGTGCCAGCAGCCGGGCTATGAATGAGCAGTTCTTC,CASSRAMNEQFF
few,TRBV7-2,-,TRBJ2-2,TGTGCCAGCATGAGAGGAGGCACCGGGGAGCTGTTTTTT,CASMRGGTGELFF
-,TRBV19,TRBD2,TRBJ2-2,TGTGCCAGTAGACTAGCGGGCGCTAACACCGGGGAGCTGTTTTTT,CASRLAGANTGELFF
-,TRBV28,-,TRBJ1-4,TGTGCCAGCATAGGAGGCGGGTGGGAAAAACTGTTTTTT,CASIGGGWEKLFF
-,TRBV5-1,-,TRBJ2-1,TGCGCCAGCAGCTTAAGCAATGAGCAGTTCTTC,CASSLSNEQFF
once,TRBV10-3,-,TRBJ2-7,TGTGCCATCAGTGATGGACAGCGACTTGTCTACGAGCAGTACTTC,CAISDGQRLVYEQYF
-,TRBV7-9,TRBD2,TRBJ2-7,TGTGCCAGCAGCTCGTTCATACTAGCGGGGAGTCCCGAGCAGTACTTC,CASSSFILAGSPEQYF
-,TRBV19,-,TRBJ1-6,TGTGCCAGTAGCCTAAGTGGTACCGGCTATAATTCACCCCTCCACTTT,CASSLSGTGYNSPLHF
-,TRBV5-1,-,TRBJ2-6,TGCGCCAGCAGCTCTTCCGGGGCTATCTCTGGGGCCAACGTCCTGACTTTC,CASSSSGAISGANVLTF
once,TRBV19,-,TRBJ2-7,TGTGCCAGTAGTATGCGGGCACTGTGGGACGAGCAGTACTTC,CASSMRALWDEQYF
-,TRBV6-1,-,TRBJ1-1,TGTGCCAGCAGTGAGAGGTCAGAGAACACTGAAGCTTTCTTT,CASSERSENTEAFF
-,TRBV7-6,-,TRBJ2-3,TGTGCCAGCAGCTTAGCGGGTCAAGCCACAGATACGCAGTATTTT,CASSLAGQATDTQYF
once,TRBV10-3,TRBD1,TRBJ2-1,TGTGCCATCAGTGAGTCGGGACAGGGGGCCCGATGGTTCTTC,CAISESGQGARWFF
-,TRBV9,-,TRBJ2-1,TGTGCCAGCAGCGTCTTGGGATCCGGCAATGAGCAGTTCTTC,CASSVLGSGNEQFF
-,TRBV19,-,TRBJ1-2,TGTGCCAGTAAGGGCATCACGGCCAACTATGGCTACACCTTC,CASKGITANYGYTF
once,TRBV5-4,TRBD1,TRBJ1-6,TGTGCCAGCAGCTTTATGGCCTGGACAGGGGTTAATTCACCCCTCCACTTT,CASSFMAWTGVNSPLHF
-,TRBV12-3/TRBV12-4,-,TRBJ2-1,TGTGCCAGCACCAGTACGAGGGGGACTGAGCAGTTCTTC,CASTSTRGTEQFF
-,TRBV6-5,-,TRBJ2-2,TGTGCCAGCAGTTACCGGGATCGCGGGGAGCTGTTTTTT,CASSYRDRGELFF
once,TRBV15,-,TRBJ1-4,TGTGCCACCAGCGAAGAGGGCAGGGCCCATGAAAAACTGTTTTTT,CATSEEGRAHEKLFF
-,TRBV5-6,-,TRBJ2-7,TGTGCCAGCACGGTTTTCGGATCCTACGAGCAGTACTTC,CASTVFGSYEQYF
-,TRBV20-1,-,TRBJ1-2,TGCAGTGCGGGGACGGGCTACACCTTC,CSAGTGYTF
-,TRBV11-2,-,TRBJ1-2,TGTGCCAGCAGCTTAGATGTGGGGCTCACCTTC,CASSLDVGLTF
medium-sized,TRBV5-5,-,TRBJ1-2,TGTGCCAGCAGCACATCGTGGTATGGCTACACCTTC,CASSTSWYGYTF
-,TRBV27,-,TRBJ1-1,TGTGCCAGCAGGCCACCCGGGAGAGAGCAGGCTTTCTTT,CASRPPGREQAFF